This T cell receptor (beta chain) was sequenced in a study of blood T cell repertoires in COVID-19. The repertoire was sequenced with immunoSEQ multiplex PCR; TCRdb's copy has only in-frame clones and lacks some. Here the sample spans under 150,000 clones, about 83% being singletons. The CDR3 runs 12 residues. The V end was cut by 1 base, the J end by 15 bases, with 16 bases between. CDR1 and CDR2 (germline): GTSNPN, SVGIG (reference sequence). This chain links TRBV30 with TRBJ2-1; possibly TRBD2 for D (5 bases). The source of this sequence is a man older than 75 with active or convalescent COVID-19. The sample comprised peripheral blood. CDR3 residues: CAWSASAATRFF. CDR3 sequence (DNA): TGTGCCTGGAGTGCTTCAGCGGCCACCAGGTTCTTC.